This TCR beta chain derives from a study of blood T cells in healthy people across ages (dated by TCRdb to between 2015 and 2017). Broadly, across the study: Template switching captured roughly one uniquely barcoded TCR beta cDNA molecule per two T cells in model experiments. Using deep sequencing normalized with unique cDNA molecular identifiers, the study measured how TCR beta repertoire diversity changes with age. The donors were divided into four age groups: young (average approximately 15 years), middle-aged (about 39), aged (62) and long-lived (around 80). To avoid experimental bias, donors of different ages were distributed randomly across sequencing lanes. Two additional independent replicas of 1 million unique cDNA reads from the same blood draw were analyzed for two donors (one aged 18 to 29 and one aged 80 or older).

The receptor library was made with 5' RACE. Sequencing used an Illumina HiSeq 2500. The second PCR ran for about 7 to 11 cycles and used a J-beta primer mix along with a sample-barcoded 5' primer. Each TCR beta cDNA molecule received a unique molecular identifier from a template-switch 5' adaptor carrying 12 random nucleotides. At least 3 million CDR3-containing paired-end reads were obtained from each sample. First-strand cDNA synthesis was performed from all RNA using the Mint cDNA synthesis kit, with priming by a TRBC-specific oligonucleotide. Following uracil-DNA glycosylase treatment, all cDNA underwent a first 18-cycle PCR with the universal primers M1SS and BC2_uni_R. Under the source paper's analysis protocol: Each sample was normalized by randomly selecting 1 million high-quality reads, each carrying a distinct molecular identifier. Instead of being binned into consensus sequences, reads with shared molecular identifiers were discarded. MiTCR, set to a Q25 quality threshold and the strictest error-elimination algorithm, was used for CDR3 identification, clonotype clustering and error correction. A nonparametric unseen species model with Euler transformation was used to estimate lower-bound total TCR beta diversity. The public reads were reanalyzed by TCRdb: fastp trimming at Q25, MiXCR alignment, in-frame beta chains only. Rows matching on CDR3 protein sequence are summarized as one entry with the most common DNA and genes. These V and J calls are TCRdb output, not the study's own analysis. For this sample the table gives about 640,000 distinct CDR3 sequences, of which approximately 50% were detected only once. The ten top clones hold roughly 34% of the sample.

Study-wide findings and limitations: Estimates of total diversity based on one million sequenced T cells were regarded as lower bounds and as underestimates. Donor CMV infection status was unknown, potentially confounding age-related changes in expanded clonotypes. Observed TCR beta diversity per million T cells fell roughly linearly with age, and a significant reduction was already apparent by age around 36. Since profiling was done on bulk unsorted PBMCs, naive and antigen-experienced compartments could not be conclusively compared. The percentage of naive T cells measured by flow cytometry correlated strongly with observed TCR beta diversity. Compared with the aged group, more naive CD4+ T cells, fewer expanded clones and increased TCR diversity were shown by the long-lived group, suggesting age selection.

This clonotype was seen a few times. Its binding antigen is unknown. No qualities accompany the bases; no much larger clone lies one base away. The CDR3, from cysteine to phenylalanine, totals 14 residues. This entry keeps only the CDR3 DNA: 42 bases, framed from base 1. Cut back by 5 bases and 2 bases, the V and J ends lie 12 bases apart. Donors were approximately 42 systemically healthy Caucasian individuals from Russia aged roughly 6 to 95 years. Each donor gave ten milliliters of peripheral blood, collected into EDTA-treated Vacutainer tubes. Ficoll-Paque density-gradient centrifugation was used to isolate PBMCs, with at least 7 million obtained per sample. Total RNA was extracted from PBMCs with Trizol reagent, with at least 5.5 micrograms obtained per sample. Naive CD45RAhigh/CD27high T cell percentages were measured by flow cytometry on a PBMC aliquot from every donor.

Sample: blood. This sequence was found in a man aged 60 to 69 in good health. Here the chain combines TRBV12-3 or TRBV12-4 and TRBJ2-5; too little of a D gene remains to name it. CDR3 protein: CASSPGRIQETQYF. The nucleotides read TGTGCCAGCAGTCCTGGACGGATTCAAGAGACCCAGTACTTC.